This TCR beta chain was retrieved from a study of regulatory T cells in long-lasting Graves disease. At the level of the study: Graves' cases, newly diagnosed, had used antithyroid drugs under 3 months.

Notes on the study in general: Relative to new patients (under 1,000), persistent patients exhibited greater sharing of public clonotypes (around 3,000).

HTBI primers from iRepertoire and Arm-PCR of CDR3 regions yielded the TCR beta libraries. How the authors handled the data: About 62 TRBV and roughly 15 TRBJ segments were identified across samples. Via MiXCR, TCRdb re-called the multiplex PCR reads, giving one row per CDR3 protein. These V and J calls originate from TCRdb's pipeline instead of the authors' own analysis. This table has about 460,000 distinct CDR3 sequences, 14% appearing once. The sample's time point: newly diagnosed GD, antithyroid drugs for less than 3 months. RNA isolated from PBMCs was used to make the TCR library. As a group, patients came from one endocrinology department in Xi'an, China. CDR3 size: 15 residues. Germline-derived CDR1 and CDR2 are ENHRY and SYGVKD. V shed 3 bases, J shed 4 bases, and the junction held 7 bases outside the gene matches. This clonotype has a count of ten or more. The antigen is not known. The data were also submitted as part of a second study, on T cells in Graves' hyperthyroidism and ophthalmopathy.

The sample here was peripheral blood mononuclear cells (PBMCs), taken at new diagnosis, from a patient treated with antithyroid drugs. The source of this sequence is a woman between 50 and 59 years old with Graves disease. The chain combines TRBV10-3 with TRBJ2-5; 8 positions agree with TRBD2. CDR3 amino acids: CAISDPGTRIETQYF. The CDR3 bases are TGTGCCATCAGTGACCCCGGGACTAGAATAGAGACCCAGTACTTC.